This record concerns one T cell receptor (beta chain) sequence. Original processing notes: Estimated nucleated cell counts came from reference gene primer amplification. The assay was immunoSEQ multiplex PCR, and TCRdb's table has in-frame clones only and misses some. V, J and clone size were drawn from that table, and D and trimming were deduced from the DNA. The table shows over 110,000 clones, with about nine tenths occurring only once. The data stem from a study of blood T cell repertoires in COVID-19. About the research overall: The study drew acute and convalescent COVID-19 samples from the United States, Italy and Spain. The analysed material was cDNA or gDNA that came from T cells, B-cell-depleted T cells, or PBMCs.

After removal of 4 bases from V and 2 bases from J, the junction contained 14 bases not matched to a gene. Germline loops: CDR1 SGHNT, CDR2 YYREEE (reference sequence). The CDR3 consists of 17 residues. The genes are TRBV5-4 and TRBJ2-7, with 8 bases that match TRBD1. The TCR was taken from a human donor in a cohort sampled during active COVID-19. Sequencing input: peripheral blood. CDR3 loop: CASSPWTGTLNAYEQYF. The CDR3 coding sequence is TGTGCCAGCAGCCCCTGGACAGGGACCCTTAACGCCTACGAGCAGTACTTC.